This TCR beta chain stems from a study of T cells in Graves' hyperthyroidism and ophthalmopathy. The TCR beta CDR3 regions underwent amplification using RNA transcripts as the source. First-round RT-PCR of the TCR CDR3 relied on the HTBI primer set. MiXCR, applied by TCRdb to the multiplex PCR reads, yields one record per CDR3 protein. The repertoire holds some 500,000 distinct CDR3 sequences, with around 22% as singletons. CDR3 length equals 14 residues. J was trimmed by 0 bases and V by 5 bases; bases with no gene match: 2. Germline V CDR1 and CDR2: SQVTM, ANQGSEA. The table lists this clonotype with many counts. Lactation, pregnancy, other autoimmune disease or uncontrolled infection led to exclusion of patients.

The material sequenced was blood. The source of this sequence is a woman in her 30s with Graves' ophthalmopathy. The gene calls are TRBV29-1 and TRBJ1-4, with 8 nucleotides matching TRBD1. CDR3 protein: CSVTGGATNEKLFF. The CDR3 coding sequence is TGCAGCGTTACAGGGGGAGCAACTAATGAAAAACTGTTTTTT.